This T cell receptor beta chain derives from a study of CD8+ T cells in alopecia areata. Findings and limits, study-wide: Clonality was higher in lesional than normal scalp, especially in alopecia totalis/universalis. Under tofacitinib, fewer expanded CD8+ clones appeared among the top 100 scalp clones.

In this sample, this clone turned up a few times. Its antigen is unidentified. This specimen includes other DNA sequences encoding the same CDR3. Reverse transcription of extracted RNA yielded cDNA, which provided the sequencing template. TCRdb's table, derived via immunoSEQ multiplex PCR, lists solely in-frame clones and lacks some. This sample has some 180,000 clones, with roughly half found just once. CDR3 length: 11 amino acids. Germline CDR1 and CDR2: SQVTM and ANQGSEA. V was clipped by 4 bases and J by 1 base, with 4 bases between them. Treatment denoted: oral pan-JAK inhibitor, 5-10 mg twice daily.

The chain employs TRBV29-1 and TRBJ2-5; D unresolved. The clonotype originates from a human donor with alopecia areata. The sequencing here drew on CD8+ T cells sorted from blood, taken around week 54, from a patient treated with tofacitinib. For the CDR3, the DNA is TGCAGCGTTGGCGGCCAAGAGACCCAGTACTTC. Amino acid sequence: CSVGGQETQYF.